This T cell receptor (beta chain) was sequenced for a study of graft-versus-host responses after intestinal transplantation. Across the study: Each recipient received a multivisceral, liver-intestinal, or isolated intestinal graft. Every recipient underwent anti-thymocyte globulin induction, then tacrolimus and steroids for roughly three years.

This clone has a handful of counts. What it binds is unknown. Generated by immunoSEQ multiplex PCR, the TCRdb table keeps only in-frame clones and is missing some. The table includes 12,000 or so clones, 80% detected once. Germline V gene data show CDR1 as SGDLS and CDR2 as YYNGEE. V was pared by 2 bases and J by 6 bases, with 12 bases of the junction left unmatched. CDR3 size: 17 residues. Study-wide points: Across patients carrying graft-donor T cell macrochimerism, allografts held high graft-versus-host to host-versus-graft clonal ratios. GvH clones appeared in recipient marrow, some first in ileum or blood.

The material sequenced was PBMCs, taken nearly 500 days after intestinal transplant. This TCR was recovered from a human patient who received an intestinal transplant, so some T cells may come from the graft donor. V usage is TRBV9 and J usage is TRBJ2-1; 9 positions agree with TRBD2. CDR3 sequence: CASSVLSGSGRGNEQFF. CDR3 DNA: TGTGCCAGCAGCGTCCTTAGCGGGAGCGGCCGGGGCAATGAGCAGTTCTTC. The full variable domain, with the rest looked up from reference TRBV9 and TRBJ2-1, is DSGVTQTPKHLITATGQRVTLRCSPRSGDLSVYWYQQSLDQGLQFLIQYYNGEERAKGNILERFSAQQFPDLHSELNLSSLELGDSALYFCASSVLSGSGRGNEQFFGPGTRLTVL.